Following are 28 T cell receptor beta chains from one sample sequenced in a study of CD8 T cells in Susac syndrome (dated by TCRdb to about 2019). Library preparation was by the immunoSEQ multiplex PCR assay. RNA was extracted using the RNeasy kit, and roughly 0.5 to 1 microgram was reverse transcribed with random hexamers. In-frame beta chains were kept once TCRdb had trimmed the public reads at Q25 with fastp and called clones with MiXCR. Identical CDR3 protein sequences are pooled into one entry, listed with their most common genes and DNA. The sample table holds some 300,000 distinct CDR3 sequences, of which approximately 85% were seen once. Roughly 0.21% of the sample lies in the top ten. Sequencing input: CD8+ T cells from PBMCs. These receptors came from a human donor with multiple sclerosis.

The chain combines TRBV6-1 with TRBJ2-7; 9 nucleotides match TRBD2. CDR1 and CDR2 (germline): MNHNS, SASEGT. J lost 3 bases, V lost 6 bases, and 12 bases had no gene match. The CDR3 has 16 amino acids. CDR3 loop: CASRDQYSGSGYEQYF. The CDR3, as DNA: TGTGCCAGCAGAGATCAATATAGCGGGAGTGGCTACGAGCAGTACTTC.

This chain uses TRBV12-5 with TRBJ2-3; TRBD2 aligns across 8 bases. Losses at the gene ends were 8 bases for V and 1 base for J; bases not matched to a gene: 14. Per germline, CDR1 LGHNT and CDR2 FRNRAP. This CDR3 is 17 amino acids long. The CDR3 nucleotides are TGTGCTAGTAGTAAACCCGCAGCGGGAGACGGCACAGATACGCAGTATTTT. Residues: CASSKPAAGDGTDTQYF.

The CDR3 sequence is CASSPELAGAQTQYF. The DNA of the CDR3 is TGTGCCAGCAGCCCTGAACTAGCGGGAGCACAGACCCAGTACTTC. The chain links TRBV12-3 or TRBV12-4 to TRBJ2-5; 11 bases align to TRBD2. The CDR3 sequence is 15 residues long. V lost 6 bases to trimming and J lost 6 bases; unmatched junction nucleotides: 9.

This rearrangement joins TRBV12-3 or TRBV12-4 to TRBJ2-1, with 7 bases matching TRBD2. The CDR3 has 15 residues. Germline trimming cut 6 bases from V and 0 bases from J; bases unmatched to any gene: 5. CDR3 protein: CASSQIAGSYNEQFF. The CDR3 region has the DNA TGTGCCAGCAGCCAGATAGCGGGCTCCTACAATGAGCAGTTCTTC.

The chain uses TRBV11-2 and TRBJ2-7; D may be TRBD1 (5 bases). The CDR3 covers 13 residues. From germline, CDR1 is SGHAT and CDR2 FQNNGV. V lost 5 bases, J lost 2 bases, and 10 bases lay in between. This CDR3 reads CASSPFRAYEQYF. Here the CDR3 DNA reads TGTGCCAGCAGCCCGTTCAGGGCCTACGAGCAGTACTTC.

The gene calls are TRBV4-3 and TRBJ2-7; TRBD1 agrees at 12 bases. The germline V gene encodes CDR1 LGHNA and CDR2 YSLEER. This CDR3 is built from 17 residues. V was pared by 4 bases and J by 4 bases, with 11 bases of the junction left unmatched. The CDR3 DNA sequence: TGCGCCAGCAGCCCGGGACAGGGGGCGGCGAGCGCTTACGAGCAGTACTTC. It yields the protein CASSPGQGAASAYEQYF.

This chain links TRBV29-1 with TRBJ2-7, with 10 positions matching TRBD1. This CDR3 is 15 amino acids long. Germline CDR1 is SQVTM and CDR2 is ANQGSEA. Germline trimming cut 1 base from V and 3 bases from J; bases unmatched to any gene: 6. As DNA, the CDR3 is TGCAGCGTTGAAGGGTACCGGGACAGGGGCTACGAGCAGTACTTC. Its translation is CSVEGYRDRGYEQYF.

The genes are TRBV11-2 and TRBJ2-7; no firm D call. The V end was cut by 1 base, the J end by 3 bases, with 13 bases between. Germline V gene sequence: CDR1 SGHAT, CDR2 FQNNGV. The CDR3 length is 15 residues. As DNA, the CDR3 is TGTGCCAGCAGCTTAGGGTTGGCCGGCGTCTACGAGCAGTACTTC. Translated: CASSLGLAGVYEQYF.

V usage is TRBV2 and J usage is TRBJ2-3, with 8 nucleotides matching TRBD2. The CDR3 spans 14 residues. The germline CDR1 and CDR2 sequences are SNHLY and FYNNEI. The V gene end was trimmed by 8 bases and the J gene end by 4 bases; junction bases not matched to a gene: 8. The CDR3 nucleotides read TGTGCCAGCCCTAAGCGGGAGAGGGCAGATACGCAGTATTTT. This gives the protein CASPKRERADTQYF. Variable domain in full (rest from reference TRBV2 and TRBJ2-3): EPEVTQTPSHQVTQMGQEVILRCVPISNHLYFYWYRQILGQKVEFLVSFYNNEISEKSEIFDDQFSVERPDGSNFTLKIRSTKLEDSAMYFCASPKRERADTQYFGPGTRLTVL.

This chain joins TRBV7-9 and TRBJ2-1; 11 nucleotides align to TRBD2. Trimming removed 5 bases from V and 8 bases from J; junction bases left unmatched: 11. Looked up from germline, CDR1 is SEHNR and CDR2 is FQNEAQ (reference sequence). The CDR3 runs to 16 residues. The CDR3 spells CASSPKLAGVLYEQFF. CDR3 bases: TGTGCCAGCAGCCCCAAACTAGCGGGAGTTTTGTATGAGCAGTTCTTC. The full variable domain, with the rest looked up from reference TRBV7-9 and TRBJ2-1, is DTGVSQNPRHKITKRGQNVTFRCDPISEHNRLYWYRQTLGQGPEFLTYFQNEAQLEKSRLLSDRFSAERPKGSFSTLEIQRTEQGDSAMYLCASSPKLAGVLYEQFFGPGTRLTVL.

This clonotype was seen a handful of times. The chain uses TRBV25-1 and TRBJ2-1; D may be TRBD1 or TRBD2 (6 bases each). V was shortened by 4 bases and J by 9 bases, with 16 bases between the two germline ends. This CDR3 region has 14 residues. Germline V lookup: CDR1 MGHDK, CDR2 SYGVNS. This chain's CDR3 is CASSVQGPGAEQFF. The CDR3 coding sequence is TGTGCCAGCAGTGTCCAGGGGCCGGGAGCTGAGCAGTTCTTC.

The chain recombines TRBV5-4 with TRBJ2-7; a possible D gene is TRBD2 (5 bases). Per the germline V gene, CDR1 is SGHNT and CDR2 is YYREEE (reference sequence). Trimming removed 4 bases from V and 3 bases from J, with 14 bases in between. This CDR3 comprises 14 residues. CDR3 residues: CASSPGVADYEQYF. The DNA for the CDR3 is TGTGCCAGCAGCCCCGGGGTAGCCGACTACGAGCAGTACTTC.

A few counts support this clonotype. The chain combines TRBV28 with TRBJ2-7; D might be TRBD2 (6 bases). This CDR3 region has 14 residues. V was pared by 8 bases and J by 2 bases, with 16 bases between. Germline assignment: CDR1 MDHEN and CDR2 SYDVKM. The CDR3 DNA reads TGTGCCAGCGTCACTGCTAGCGCAGCCTACGAGCAGTACTTC. The encoded protein is CASVTASAAYEQYF.

This clonotype was recorded only once. This rearrangement joins TRBV12-5 to TRBJ1-2, with 7 bases aligning to TRBD1. Trimming at V came to 2 bases and at J to 1 base, leaving 10 bases not matched to a gene. Germline lookup yields CDR1 LGHNT and CDR2 FRNRAP. The CDR3 consists of 17 residues. The CDR3 loop is CASGLMTGPYSNYGYTF. The CDR3 coding sequence is TGTGCTAGTGGTTTGATGACAGGGCCCTACAGTAACTATGGCTACACCTTC.

The CDR3 spells CASSAGRPSEQYF. The CDR3 bases are TGTGCCAGCAGCGCAGGACGGCCGAGCGAGCAGTACTTC. The gene calls are TRBV7-2 and TRBJ2-7; unclear D gene. CDR1 and CDR2 (germline): SGHTA, FQGNSA. CDR3 size: 13 residues. Trimming cost V 5 bases and J 6 bases, with 14 bases left between them.

This chain links TRBV5-4 with TRBJ2-7, with unresolved D. CDR1 and CDR2 from the germline V gene are SGHNT and YYREEE (reference sequence). The CDR3 contains 17 residues. The V gene lost 0 bases and the J gene lost 0 bases, with 16 bases spanning the gap. The CDR3 sequence: CASSLGTLLKRSYEQYF. The CDR3, as DNA: TGTGCCAGCAGCTTGGGGACCCTACTCAAACGCTCCTACGAGCAGTACTTC.

The CDR3 bases are TGCGCCAGCAGCCGGAGCTGGGACAGGGTAATAACTAACTATGGCTACACCTTC. Translating gives CASSRSWDRVITNYGYTF. The chain couples TRBV4-3 to TRBJ1-2, with 9 positions matching TRBD1. J gave up 0 bases and V 4 bases, and 12 bases lay outside the gene matches. The CDR3 contains 18 residues. Per the germline V gene, CDR1 is LGHNA and CDR2 is YSLEER.

The J gene is TRBJ2-1, the V gene TRBV5-6; a weak D match, TRBD1 (7 bases). The CDR3 runs 16 residues. Germline lookup yields CDR1 SGHDT and CDR2 YYEEEE. Trimming took off 4 bases at V and 11 bases at J, with 25 bases between the two ends. The CDR3 loop is CASSAGTALLVDKQFF. The DNA for the CDR3 is TGTGCCAGCAGCGCGGGGACAGCCCTCCTGGTCGATAAGCAGTTCTTC.

This sequence joins TRBV7-6 and TRBJ2-3, with D unclear. V lost 1 base to trimming and J lost 2 bases, with 13 bases between them. Germline V gene lookup returns CDR1 SGHVS and CDR2 FNYEAQ. The CDR3 consists of 16 residues. As DNA, the CDR3 is TGTGCCAGCAGCTTAGGTAGTTCCTCTCTCACAGATACGCAGTATTTT. Amino acid sequence: CASSLGSSSLTDTQYF.

The V and J genes are TRBV13 and TRBJ1-1, with TRBD1 identical over 7 bases. CDR1 is PRHDT and CDR2 is FYEKMQ in the germline V gene (reference sequence). There are 12 residues in the CDR3. The V gene end was trimmed by 2 bases and the J gene end by 10 bases; junction bases not matched to a gene: 4. This chain's CDR3 is CASSLQGQSAFF. CDR3 in DNA: TGTGCCAGCAGCTTACAGGGACAGTCAGCTTTCTTT.

The chain recombines TRBV2 with TRBJ1-2, with 8 bases that match TRBD1. Germline V CDR1 and CDR2: SNHLY, FYNNEI. CDR3 length: 11 residues. The ends lost 3 bases at V and 12 bases at J; junction bases unmatched: 3. The CDR3 DNA reads TGTGCCAGCAGTGATCGGACAGGGCACACCTTC. This translates into CASSDRTGHTF.

V and J are TRBV2 and TRBJ1-2; D is uncertain. V lost 1 base, J lost 4 bases, and 19 bases lay in between. This CDR3 has 17 amino acids. Germline V gene data show CDR1 as SNHLY and CDR2 as FYNNEI. CDR3 DNA sequence: TGTGCCAGCAGTGAAGGTGGGCTTTGGAACCGCCTCTATGGCTACACCTTC. It specifies CASSEGGLWNRLYGYTF.

This chain joins TRBV7-6 and TRBJ1-1, with D possibly matching TRBD1 (5 bases). V gave up 5 bases and J gave up 0 bases, with 16 bases separating them. The germline V gene has CDR1 SGHVS and CDR2 FNYEAQ. CDR3 length equals 16 residues. Here the CDR3 reads CASSPRPEGMNTEAFF. CDR3 nucleotides: TGTGCCAGCAGCCCACGCCCCGAGGGGATGAACACTGAAGCTTTCTTT.

DNA of the CDR3: TGTGCCACGGGAACAGGGTCTAGCACAGATACGCAGTATTTT. It codes for CATGTGSSTDTQYF. The chain employs TRBV10-3 and TRBJ2-3, with a weak D call TRBD1 (6 bases). Per germline, CDR1 ENHRY and CDR2 SYGVKD. The ends were cut back, 10 bases at V and 0 bases at J, with 14 bases in the middle. This CDR3 comprises 14 residues.

As to this clonotype: The missing conserved phenylalanine or tryptophan at the end of this CDR3 makes a read error likely. This sequence joins TRBV7-2 and TRBJ2-1, with 9 bases that match TRBD2. This CDR3 spans 17 amino acids. V lost 5 bases and J lost 0; bases outside the gene matches: 8. Germline-derived CDR1 and CDR2 are SGHTA and FQGNSA. In nucleotides, the CDR3 is TGTGCCAGCAGCGCCAAGCTAGCGGGGAGCTCCTACAATGAGCAGTTCCTC. This gives the protein CASSAKLAGSSYNEQFL.

This clonotype appeared once. The chain is built from TRBV2 and TRBJ2-7, with unresolved D. V shed 6 bases and J shed 6 bases, with 9 bases lying between them. This CDR3 spans 11 amino acids. Germline CDR1 reads SNHLY; CDR2 reads FYNNEI. CDR3 amino acids: CASSHGVEQYF. Written as DNA, the CDR3 is TGTGCCAGCAGCCATGGTGTCGAGCAGTACTTC.

Only a few counts were recorded for this clonotype. DNA of the CDR3: TGTGCCAGCAGTACCGGGACAGTTTTGAACACTGAAGCTTTCTTT. It yields the protein CASSTGTVLNTEAFF. The chain recombines TRBV9 with TRBJ1-1; 7 bases agree with TRBD1. The junction had 7 bases not matched to a gene; V was cut back by 5 bases and J by 0 bases. This CDR3 is 15 amino acids long. CDR1 is SGDLS and CDR2 is YYNGEE in the germline V gene.

This sequence joins TRBV7-6 and TRBJ2-7; 7 bases fit TRBD1. V gave up 5 bases and J gave up 2 bases; unmatched junction bases: 6. In germline, CDR1 is SGHVS, CDR2 FNYEAQ. The CDR3 has 14 amino acids. The CDR3 nucleotides read TGTGCCAGCAGCCCAGGGACAGACACCTACGAGCAGTACTTC. Encoded protein: CASSPGTDTYEQYF.